Sequencing of this T cell receptor beta chain was carried out in a study of cytomegalovirus exposure and HLA in healthy donors. Study-wide results and caveats: According to a subsequent analysis, TCR clusters identified in the first cohort showed a tendency to co-occur across the 110 or so validation repertoires. It was reportedly the case that the classifier diagnosed cytomegalovirus status with high specificity and sensitivity.

The validation cohort, a group of around 130 subjects, included the donors and was separate from the roughly 670-subject first cohort. There are 13 residues in the CDR3. Germline-derived CDR1 and CDR2 are MNHEY and SMNVEV (reference sequence). J gave up 2 bases and V 10 bases, and 6 bases lay outside the gene matches. Measured with immunoSEQ multiplex PCR; TCRdb has only the in-frame clones, and not every one. The top ten clones hold roughly 0.9% of a sample with over 90,000 clones, around 96% of them seen once. To note about this clone: The antigen remains unidentified.

This receptor was taken from a woman younger than 30 in good health and CMV-seronegative. The sample was PBMCs. The chain joins TRBV27 to TRBJ2-3; 7 bases align to TRBD2. The CDR3 here is CATRDYPTDTQYF. The CDR3 DNA reads as TGTGCCACCCGGGACTACCCCACAGATACGCAGTATTTT.